The sequence of this T cell receptor beta chain was determined in a study of blood T cells in healthy people across ages. Each donor was a healthy Caucasian individual from Russia, aged about 6 to 95. V dropped 2 bases and J dropped 0 bases, with 7 bases sitting between them. CDR3 length: 14 amino acids. This clonotype showed up many times. Its specificity is unknown. Sample-barcoded 5' priming and a J-beta primer mix drove a second PCR of about 7 to 11 cycles. TCRdb re-analysed the 5' RACE reads in MiXCR, keeping a single row per CDR3 protein. This table has about 1.1 million distinct CDR3 sequences, more than 30% appearing once. Regarding the study as a whole: Per million T cells, TCR beta diversity dropped about linearly as age rose.

Sequencing used blood. The V and J genes are TRBV12-3 or TRBV12-4 and TRBJ1-1; D remains unclear. This clonotype was obtained from a man in his late teens or twenties in good health. In nucleotides, the CDR3 is TGTGCCAGCAGTTTATCAGAGATGAACACTGAAGCTTTCTTT. Translated: CASSLSEMNTEAFF.